The 22 T cell receptor beta chains presented below share a single source sample, sequenced in a study of identical twins. TCRdb used MiXCR to reprocess the 5' RACE reads, holding one entry per CDR3 protein. Of fewer than 900,000 distinct CDR3 sequences detected, approximately 18% appear once; the ten largest clones hold around 13%. This sample was also put to use in a study of T cells expressing NK-cell markers.

The sequencing sample was made of PBMCs. The source of these receptors is a young woman in good health.

The gene calls are TRBV5-1 and TRBJ2-3; 10 positions agree with TRBD2. The CDR3 extends over 17 amino acids. The J segment lost 5 bases and the V segment lost 1 base, leaving 10 bases of the junction unmatched. From germline, CDR1 is SGHRS and CDR2 YFSETQ. The CDR3, as DNA: TGCGCCAGCAGCTTGCCCTTCCAAGCGGGGGGGAGAGATACGCAGTATTTT. Its protein product is CASSLPFQAGGRDTQYF.

This clonotype was picked up a small number of times. V and J are TRBV20-1 and TRBJ1-2; D call uncertain. The V gene lost 3 bases and the J gene lost 0 bases, with 8 bases spanning the gap. Germline CDR1 reads DFQATT; CDR2 reads SNEGSKA (reference sequence). The CDR3 is 13 amino acids. For the CDR3, the DNA is TGCAGTGCTAGGGCCAGCGCTAACTATGGCTACACCTTC. Amino acids: CSARASANYGYTF.

The chain carries TRBV18 and TRBJ1-1; D perhaps matches TRBD1 (6 bases). CDR1 is KGHSH and CDR2 is LQKENI in the germline V gene. The CDR3 extends over 15 amino acids. Between the trimmed V and J ends, which lost 5 bases and 0 bases, there was a span of 13 bases. CDR3: CASSKLQGLNTEAFF. CDR3 DNA: TGTGCCAGCTCAAAATTACAGGGCTTGAACACTGAAGCTTTCTTT.

This clonotype was counted a few times. The J gene is TRBJ2-3, the V gene TRBV3-1, with 8 positions matching TRBD2. CDR1 LGHDT and CDR2 YNNKEL come from the germline V gene (reference sequence). V gave up 7 bases and J gave up 2 bases; unmatched junction bases: 11. There are 16 residues in the CDR3. In DNA form, the CDR3 reads TGTGCCAGCACCCTCCTGGGCGGGGGGTACACAGATACGCAGTATTTT. As protein: CASTLLGGGYTDTQYF.

This clonotype was seen more than once but under ten times. The chain links TRBV6-5 to TRBJ2-1; 8 nucleotides line up with TRBD1. This CDR3 is 14 amino acids long. Germline CDR1 and CDR2: MNHEY and SVGAGI. The junction had 5 bases not matched to a gene; V was cut back by 2 bases and J by 8 bases. The CDR3 DNA follows: TGTGCCAGCAGTTACACGGACAGGGACGATGAGCAGTTCTTC. Encoded protein: CASSYTDRDDEQFF.

The chain uses TRBV6-1 and TRBJ1-5; a weak D match, TRBD1 (6 bases). Germline V lookup: CDR1 MNHNS, CDR2 SASEGT. The V end was cut by 7 bases, the J end by 5 bases, with 12 bases between. The CDR3 runs 13 residues. The CDR3 coding sequence is TGTGCCAGCAAGATTTCAGGGGATCAGCCCCAGCATTTT. It specifies CASKISGDQPQHF.

CDR3 coding DNA: TGTGCCATCAGTACCGGACAGGGCGACTCCTACGAGCAGTACTTC. Protein sequence: CAISTGQGDSYEQYF. The gene calls are TRBV10-3 and TRBJ2-7, with 8 positions matching TRBD1. The ends lost 5 bases at V and 0 bases at J; junction bases unmatched: 6. The CDR3 spans 15 residues. The germline CDR1 and CDR2 sequences are ENHRY and SYGVKD.

V usage is TRBV29-1 and J usage is TRBJ2-3, with TRBD2 matching 8 bases. The CDR3 extends over 14 amino acids. Germline values: CDR1 SQVTM, CDR2 ANQGSEA. The ends lost 5 bases at V and 3 bases at J; junction bases unmatched: 7. The CDR3 loop is CSVKRRGATDTQYF. CDR3 coding DNA: TGCAGCGTTAAAAGGCGGGGGGCTACAGATACGCAGTATTTT.

The V and J genes are TRBV12-3 or TRBV12-4 and TRBJ1-3; D possibly corresponds to TRBD1 (5 bases). V lost 7 bases and J 3 bases, leaving 13 bases between the germline ends. The CDR3 sequence is 14 residues long. The CDR3 protein is CASTLRGYGNTIYF. CDR3 nucleotide sequence: TGTGCCAGCACCCTGCGGGGGTATGGAAACACCATATATTTT.

This clonotype has at least ten counts. The chain recombines TRBV5-6 with TRBJ2-1; tentative D call: TRBD2 (6 bases). Deletions cut 4 bases from V and 6 bases from J, with 20 bases between. Germline V lookup: CDR1 SGHDT, CDR2 YYEEEE. CDR3 size: 16 residues. This chain's CDR3 is CASSRLTSVTLNEQFF. The CDR3 region has the DNA TGTGCCAGCAGCCGCTTGACTAGTGTAACCCTCAATGAGCAGTTCTTC.

This clonotype was detected a few times. The J gene is TRBJ2-1, the V gene TRBV4-3; 9 bases map to TRBD2. Trimming took 4 bases from V and 4 from J; bases not matched to a gene: 8. CDR1 and CDR2 (germline): LGHNA, YSLEER. The CDR3 loop spans 16 amino acids. CDR3 nucleotide sequence: TGCGCCAGCAGCCGCGACACTAGCGGGTTTTACAATGAGCAGTTCTTC. Its translation: CASSRDTSGFYNEQFF.

V is TRBV12-3 or TRBV12-4 and J is TRBJ1-5, with D maybe TRBD1 (5 bases). The CDR3 runs 14 residues. V was cut by 6 bases and J by 7 bases, with 16 bases left in between. The CDR3: CASSRPGGGQPQHF. CDR3 sequence (DNA): TGTGCCAGCAGCCGCCCAGGCGGGGGACAGCCCCAGCATTTT.

This clonotype was counted a few times. V gene TRBV12-3 or TRBV12-4 combines with J gene TRBJ2-4; perhaps TRBD2 as D (5 bases). V shed 6 bases and J shed 11 bases, with 17 bases lying between them. CDR3 length equals 13 residues. CDR3 in DNA: TGTGCCAGCAGGCTCAGCCGGGGAACCGTTCAGTACTTC. Amino acid sequence: CASRLSRGTVQYF.

This clonotype has at least ten counts. This chain joins TRBV12-3 or TRBV12-4 and TRBJ1-3; D gene uncertain. With 1 base removed from V and 0 bases from J, the gap between germline ends came to 4 bases. The CDR3 loop spans 14 amino acids. The CDR3 bases are TGTGCCAGCAGTTTAGGCAGCTCTGGAAACACCATATATTTT. It yields the protein CASSLGSSGNTIYF.

Note on this clonotype: A much larger clone sits a single nucleotide away, making a read error possible. The chain carries TRBV6-1 and TRBJ2-7; unclear D gene. CDR1 MNHNS and CDR2 SASEGT come from the germline V gene. Trimming removed 6 bases from V and 2 bases from J, with 5 bases in between. The CDR3 extends over 11 amino acids. The CDR3 loop reads CASRYAYEQYF. CDR3 DNA: TGTGCCAGCAGATACGCCTACGAGCAGTACTTC.

This clonotype was picked up a small number of times. The chain joins TRBV3-1 to TRBJ2-1; D is perhaps TRBD1 (5 bases). The germline CDR1 and CDR2 sequences are LGHDT and YNNKEL (reference sequence). This CDR3 is built from 17 residues. V lost 2 bases and J lost 7, with 21 bases in between. The CDR3 DNA sequence: TGTGCCAGCAGCCAAACGACAGCGCTGACCGTGGGGAATGAGCAGTTCTTC. Its protein is CASSQTTALTVGNEQFF.

The rearrangement joins TRBV18 to TRBJ2-3, with unresolved D. Looked up from germline, CDR1 is KGHSH and CDR2 is LQKENI. The V and J ends lost 6 bases and 0 bases respectively, with 13 bases between them. The CDR3 has 15 residues. CDR3 sequence: CASSSNDFSTDTQYF. CDR3 sequence (DNA): TGTGCCAGCTCGTCAAACGACTTTAGCACAGATACGCAGTATTTT.

The chain links TRBV20-1 to TRBJ2-1; 8 bases agree with TRBD2. Germline lookup yields CDR1 DFQATT and CDR2 SNEGSKA (reference sequence). V shed 3 bases, J shed 9 bases, and the junction held 4 bases outside the gene matches. The length of the CDR3 is 12 residues. This chain's CDR3 is CSASGRAGEQFF. DNA of the CDR3: TGCAGTGCTAGCGGGAGGGCCGGTGAGCAGTTCTTC.

This clonotype was observed a handful of times. The chain couples TRBV15 to TRBJ2-7; 11 bases map to TRBD2. CDR3 length equals 15 residues. With V trimmed by 3 bases and J by 3 bases, 4 bases remained unmatched. Germline assignment: CDR1 LNHNV and CDR2 YYDKDF (reference sequence). The CDR3 sequence: CATSSELAGDYEQYF. CDR3 sequence (DNA): TGTGCCACCAGCAGCGAACTAGCGGGGGACTACGAGCAGTACTTC.

This clonotype was found a few times. The rearrangement joins TRBV14 to TRBJ2-3; 7 bases are a match to TRBD1. The length of the CDR3 is 18 residues. The V gene end was trimmed by 0 bases and the J gene end by 1 base; junction bases not matched to a gene: 10. Germline lookup yields CDR1 SGHDN and CDR2 FVKESK. CDR3 coding DNA: TGTGCCAGCAGCCAAGAACGCTTCGGACAGGCACGCACAGATACGCAGTATTTT. Protein product: CASSQERFGQARTDTQYF.

The chain has TRBV12-3 or TRBV12-4 and TRBJ2-1; D is perhaps TRBD2 (7 bases). This CDR3 spans 15 amino acids. Trimming took 6 bases from V and 2 from J, leaving 14 bases between them. CDR3 sequence: CASSRLGGPYNEQFF. The CDR3 DNA reads as TGTGCCAGCAGCCGTTTGGGGGGGCCCTACAATGAGCAGTTCTTC.

This clonotype was counted at least ten times. The chain couples TRBV12-3 or TRBV12-4 to TRBJ1-1; possible D gene TRBD1, 5 bases. CDR3 size: 15 residues. V lost 8 bases and J 3 bases, leaving 19 bases between the germline ends. The CDR3 protein is CASGFSEVGDTEAFF. The CDR3 nucleotides are TGTGCCAGCGGCTTCTCGGAGGTGGGGGACACTGAAGCTTTCTTT.